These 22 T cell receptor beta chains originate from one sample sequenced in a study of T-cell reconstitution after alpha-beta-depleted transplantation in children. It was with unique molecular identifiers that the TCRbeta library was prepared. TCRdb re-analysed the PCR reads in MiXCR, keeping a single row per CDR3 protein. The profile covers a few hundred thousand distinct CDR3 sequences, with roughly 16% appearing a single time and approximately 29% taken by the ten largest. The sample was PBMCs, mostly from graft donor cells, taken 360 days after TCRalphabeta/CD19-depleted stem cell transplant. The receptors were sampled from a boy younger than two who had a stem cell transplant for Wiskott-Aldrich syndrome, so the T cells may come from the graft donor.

The CDR3 region has the DNA TGCAGTGCTAGGCCTCTAGCGGGAGGGCCGAGGACCTACAATGAGCAGTTCTTC. Its translation is CSARPLAGGPRTYNEQFF. J is TRBJ2-1 and V is TRBV20-1; TRBD2 matches 12 bases. Germline V CDR1 and CDR2: DFQATT, SNEGSKA (reference sequence). Trimming at V came to 3 bases and at J to 2 bases, leaving 11 bases not matched to a gene. The CDR3 has 18 amino acids.

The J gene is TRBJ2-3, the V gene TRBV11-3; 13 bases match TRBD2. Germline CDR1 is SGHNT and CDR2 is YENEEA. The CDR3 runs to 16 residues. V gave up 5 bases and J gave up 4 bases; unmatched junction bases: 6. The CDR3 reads CASSPRLAGGSDTQYF. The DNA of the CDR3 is TGTGCCAGCAGCCCGCGACTAGCGGGAGGCTCAGATACGCAGTATTTT.

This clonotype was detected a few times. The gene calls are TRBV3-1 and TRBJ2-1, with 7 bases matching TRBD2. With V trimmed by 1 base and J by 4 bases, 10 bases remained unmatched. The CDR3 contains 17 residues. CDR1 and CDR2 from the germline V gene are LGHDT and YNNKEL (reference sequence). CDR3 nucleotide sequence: TGTGCCAGCAGCCAAGCAGCACTAGCGCCAACGTACAATGAGCAGTTCTTC. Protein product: CASSQAALAPTYNEQFF.

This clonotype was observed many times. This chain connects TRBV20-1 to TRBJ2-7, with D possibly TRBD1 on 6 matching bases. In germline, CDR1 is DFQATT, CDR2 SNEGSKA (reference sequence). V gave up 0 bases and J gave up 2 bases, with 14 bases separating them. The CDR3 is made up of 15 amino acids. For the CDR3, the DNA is TGCAGTGCTAGAGATCAGGGGAAGGCTGCCTACGAGCAGTACTTC. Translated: CSARDQGKAAYEQYF.

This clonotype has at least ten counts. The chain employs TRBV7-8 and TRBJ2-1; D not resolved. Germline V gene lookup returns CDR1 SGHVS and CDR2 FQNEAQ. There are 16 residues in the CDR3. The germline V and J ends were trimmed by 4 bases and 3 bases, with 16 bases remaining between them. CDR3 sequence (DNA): TGTGCCAGCAGCTCCGTTCTGGCGGATCTCTACAATGAGCAGTTCTTC. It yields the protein CASSSVLADLYNEQFF.

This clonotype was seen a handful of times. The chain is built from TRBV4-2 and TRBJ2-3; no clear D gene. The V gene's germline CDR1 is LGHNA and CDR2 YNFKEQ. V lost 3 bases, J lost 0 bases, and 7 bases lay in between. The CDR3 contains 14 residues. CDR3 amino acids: CASSQHPSTDTQYF. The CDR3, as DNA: TGTGCCAGCAGCCAGCATCCTAGCACAGATACGCAGTATTTT.

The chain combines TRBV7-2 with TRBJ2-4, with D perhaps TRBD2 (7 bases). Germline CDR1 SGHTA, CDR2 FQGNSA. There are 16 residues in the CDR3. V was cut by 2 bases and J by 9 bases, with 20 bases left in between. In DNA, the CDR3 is TGTGCCAGCAGCTTACTCGTGGGGGGGCGCCAGGGCATTCAGTACTTC. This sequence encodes CASSLLVGGRQGIQYF. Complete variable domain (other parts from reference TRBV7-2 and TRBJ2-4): GAGVSQSPSNKVTEKGKDVELRCDPISGHTALYWYRQSLGQGLEFLIYFQGNSAPDKSGLPSDRFSAERTGGSVSTLTIQRTQQEDSAVYLCASSLLVGGRQGIQYFGAGTRLSVL.

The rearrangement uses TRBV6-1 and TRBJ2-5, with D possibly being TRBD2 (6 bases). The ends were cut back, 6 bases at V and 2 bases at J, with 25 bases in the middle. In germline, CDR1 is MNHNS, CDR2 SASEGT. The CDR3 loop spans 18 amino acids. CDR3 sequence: CASRKYSLSGTQQETQYF. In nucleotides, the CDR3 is TGTGCCAGCAGAAAATATTCCTTGTCCGGGACTCAGCAAGAGACCCAGTACTTC.

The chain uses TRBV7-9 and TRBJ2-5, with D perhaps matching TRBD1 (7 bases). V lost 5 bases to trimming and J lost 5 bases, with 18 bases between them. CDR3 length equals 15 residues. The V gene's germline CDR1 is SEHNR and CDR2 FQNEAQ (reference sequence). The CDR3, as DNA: TGTGCCAGCAGCCCAGGGGGGCAGGGCGGGGAGACCCAGTACTTC. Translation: CASSPGGQGGETQYF.

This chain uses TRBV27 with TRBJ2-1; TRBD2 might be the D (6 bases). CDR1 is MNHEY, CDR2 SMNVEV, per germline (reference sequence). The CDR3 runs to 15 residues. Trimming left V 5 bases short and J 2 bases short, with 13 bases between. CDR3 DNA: TGTGCCAGCAGTCCCCTCGGGGGTCCCTACAATGAGCAGTTCTTC. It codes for CASSPLGGPYNEQFF.

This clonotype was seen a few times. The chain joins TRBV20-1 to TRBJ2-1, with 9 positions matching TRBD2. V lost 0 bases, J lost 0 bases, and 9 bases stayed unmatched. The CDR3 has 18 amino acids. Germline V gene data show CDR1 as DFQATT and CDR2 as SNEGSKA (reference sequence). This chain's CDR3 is CSARDWGLASSSYNEQFF. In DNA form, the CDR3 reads TGCAGTGCTAGAGATTGGGGACTAGCCTCTAGCTCCTACAATGAGCAGTTCTTC.

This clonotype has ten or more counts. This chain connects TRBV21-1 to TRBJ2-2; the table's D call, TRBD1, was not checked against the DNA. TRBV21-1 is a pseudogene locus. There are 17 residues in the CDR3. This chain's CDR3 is CASSKEGGGVNTGELFF. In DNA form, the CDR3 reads TGTGCCAGCAGCAAAGAGGGTGGGGGGGTCAACACCGGGGAGCTGTTTTTT.

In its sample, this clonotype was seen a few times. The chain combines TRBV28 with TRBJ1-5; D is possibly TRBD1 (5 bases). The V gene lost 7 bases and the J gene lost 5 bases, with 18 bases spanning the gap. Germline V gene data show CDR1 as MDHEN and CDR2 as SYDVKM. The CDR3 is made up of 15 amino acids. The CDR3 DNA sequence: TGTGCCAGCAAATATCGGGACCGAATATATCAGCCCCAGCATTTT. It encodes CASKYRDRIYQPQHF.

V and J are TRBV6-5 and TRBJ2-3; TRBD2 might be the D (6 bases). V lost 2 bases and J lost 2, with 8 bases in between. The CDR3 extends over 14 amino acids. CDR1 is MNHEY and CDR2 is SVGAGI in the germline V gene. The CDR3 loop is CASSYGRNTDTQYF. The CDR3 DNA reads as TGTGCCAGCAGTTACGGGAGGAACACAGATACGCAGTATTTT.

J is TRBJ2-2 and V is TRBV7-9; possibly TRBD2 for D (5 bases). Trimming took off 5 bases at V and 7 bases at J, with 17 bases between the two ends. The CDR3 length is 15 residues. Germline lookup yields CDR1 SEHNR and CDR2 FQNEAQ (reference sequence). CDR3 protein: CASSPAGLDGGELFF. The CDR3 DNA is TGTGCCAGCAGCCCCGCGGGCCTAGACGGCGGGGAGCTGTTTTTT.

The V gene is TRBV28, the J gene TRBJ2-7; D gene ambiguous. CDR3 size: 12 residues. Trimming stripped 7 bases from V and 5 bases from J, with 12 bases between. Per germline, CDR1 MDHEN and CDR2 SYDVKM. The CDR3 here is CASTNFGDEQYF. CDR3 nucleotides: TGTGCCAGCACCAACTTTGGGGACGAGCAGTACTTC.

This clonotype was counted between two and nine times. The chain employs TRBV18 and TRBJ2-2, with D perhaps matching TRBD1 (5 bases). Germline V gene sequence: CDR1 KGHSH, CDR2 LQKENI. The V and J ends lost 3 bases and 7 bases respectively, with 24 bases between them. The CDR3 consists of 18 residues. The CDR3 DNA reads TGTGCCAGCTCACCCTTATCTCAGGGAAACCAACGGAGCGGGGAGCTGTTTTTT. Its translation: CASSPLSQGNQRSGELFF.

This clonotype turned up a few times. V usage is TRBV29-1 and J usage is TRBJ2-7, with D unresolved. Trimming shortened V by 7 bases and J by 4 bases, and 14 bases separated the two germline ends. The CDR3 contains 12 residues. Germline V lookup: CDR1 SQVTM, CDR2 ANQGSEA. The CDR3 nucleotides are TGCAGCGCCACAACGGACGGGTACGAGCAGTACTTC. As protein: CSATTDGYEQYF.

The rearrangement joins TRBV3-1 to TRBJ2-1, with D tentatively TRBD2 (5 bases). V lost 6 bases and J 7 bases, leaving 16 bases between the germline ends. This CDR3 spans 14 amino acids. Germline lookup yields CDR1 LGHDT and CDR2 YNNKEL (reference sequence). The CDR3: CASRTRGLGNEQFF. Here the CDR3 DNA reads TGTGCCAGCAGAACACGGGGTTTGGGAAATGAGCAGTTCTTC.

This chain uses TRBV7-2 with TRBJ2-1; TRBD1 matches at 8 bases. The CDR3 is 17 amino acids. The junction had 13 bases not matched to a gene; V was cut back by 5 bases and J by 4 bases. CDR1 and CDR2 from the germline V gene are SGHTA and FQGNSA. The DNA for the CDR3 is TGTGCCAGCAGCCGCCCTTTTACAGGGGGGTCATACAATGAGCAGTTCTTC. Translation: CASSRPFTGGSYNEQFF.

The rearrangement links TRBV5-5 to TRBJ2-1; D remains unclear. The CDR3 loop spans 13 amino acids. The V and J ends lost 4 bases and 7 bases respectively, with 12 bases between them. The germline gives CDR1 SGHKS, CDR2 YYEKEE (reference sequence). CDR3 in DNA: TGTGCCAGCAGCCTAGTCCCGAGAAATGAGCAGTTCTTC. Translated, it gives CASSLVPRNEQFF.

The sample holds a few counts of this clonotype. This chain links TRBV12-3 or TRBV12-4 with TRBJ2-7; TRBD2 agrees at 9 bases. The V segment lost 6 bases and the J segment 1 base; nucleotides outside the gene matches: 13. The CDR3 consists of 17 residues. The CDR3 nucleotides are TGTGCCAGCAGCTACCGCGCTAGCGGGAAGGGGTCCTACGAGCAGTACTTC. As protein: CASSYRASGKGSYEQYF.